This T cell receptor (beta chain) was observed in a study of blood T cell repertoires in COVID-19. There are a few counts of this clone. The CDR3 has 14 residues. In germline, CDR1 is GTSNPN, CDR2 SVGIG (reference sequence). The V end lost 0 bases, the J end lost 2 bases, and 11 bases lay between the germline ends. Profiled with immunoSEQ multiplex PCR; TCRdb holds only in-frame clones, not every one. The sample consists of over 200,000 clones, over 65% of them appearing once. The receptor's source is a woman of 80 years or more with acute or convalescent COVID-19. This chain joins TRBV30 and TRBJ2-7; D might be TRBD1 (6 bases). Sequencing was carried out using peripheral blood. The DNA of the CDR3 is TGTGCCTGGAGTGTACTCGCAGGGGCCTACGAGCAGTACTTC. Residues: CAWSVLAGAYEQYF.